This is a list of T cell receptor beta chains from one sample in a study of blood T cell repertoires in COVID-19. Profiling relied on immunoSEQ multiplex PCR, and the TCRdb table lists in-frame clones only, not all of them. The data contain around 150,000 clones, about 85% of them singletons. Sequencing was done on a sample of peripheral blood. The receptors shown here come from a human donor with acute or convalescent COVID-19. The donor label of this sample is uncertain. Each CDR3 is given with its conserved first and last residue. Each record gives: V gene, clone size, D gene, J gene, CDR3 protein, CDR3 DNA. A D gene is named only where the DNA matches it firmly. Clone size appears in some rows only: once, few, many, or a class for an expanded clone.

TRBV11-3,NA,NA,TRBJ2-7,CASSVGRVQGSEQYF,TGTGCCAGCAGCGTGGGTCGGGTTCAAGGGAGCGAGCAGTACTTC
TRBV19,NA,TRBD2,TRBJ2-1,CASSIRRGGNNEQFF,TGTGCCAGTAGTATAAGGCGGGGGGGGAACAATGAGCAGTTCTTC
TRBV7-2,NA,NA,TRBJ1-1,CASSVRVGTEAFF,TGTGCCAGCAGCGTCAGGGTCGGCACTGAAGCTTTCTTT
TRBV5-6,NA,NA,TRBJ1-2,CASSFRWGYTF,TGTGCCAGCAGCTTCCGGTGGGGCTACACCTTC
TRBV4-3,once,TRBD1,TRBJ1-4,CASSPYRGHATNEKLFF,TGCGCCAGCAGCCCTTATAGGGGGCACGCAACTAATGAAAAACTGTTTTTT
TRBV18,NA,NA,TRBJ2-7,CASSPLQTYEQYF,TGTGCCAGCTCACCACTGCAGACCTACGAGCAGTACTTC
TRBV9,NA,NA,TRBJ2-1,CASSPSSSPGEQFF,TGTGCCAGCAGCCCTAGCTCCTCCCCGGGTGAGCAGTTCTTC
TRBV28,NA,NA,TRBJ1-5,CASTPGGGNQPQHF,TGTGCCAGCACCCCAGGAGGGGGCAATCAGCCCCAGCATTTT
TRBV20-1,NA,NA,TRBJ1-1,CSASGGGDTEAFF,TGCAGTGCTAGTGGGGGAGGGGACACTGAAGCTTTCTTT
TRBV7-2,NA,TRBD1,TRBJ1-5,CASRSSGTANQPQHF,TGTGCCAGCAGGTCCTCCGGGACAGCCAATCAGCCCCAGCATTTT
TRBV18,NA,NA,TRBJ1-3,CASSPSRGSGNTIYF,TGTGCCAGCTCACCGAGTAGGGGGTCGGGAAACACCATATATTTT
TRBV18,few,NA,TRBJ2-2,CASSPLRGTGELFF,TGTGCCAGCTCACCCCTAAGGGGCACCGGGGAGCTGTTTTTT
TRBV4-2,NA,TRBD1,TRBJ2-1,CASSQPTGSREQFF,TGTGCCAGCAGCCAACCGACAGGGTCCCGTGAGCAGTTCTTC
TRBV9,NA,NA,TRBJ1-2,CASSVVAQGGHGYTF,TGTGCCAGCAGCGTAGTAGCCCAGGGAGGGCATGGCTACACCTTC
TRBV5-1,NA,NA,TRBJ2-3,CATRASLAATSTDTQYF,TGCGCCACTCGCGCAAGCTTAGCGGCTACTAGCACAGATACGCAGTATTTT
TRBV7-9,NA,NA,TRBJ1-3,CASSLGTLARGNTIYF,TGTGCCAGCAGCTTAGGTACTCTTGCGAGGGGAAACACCATATATTTT
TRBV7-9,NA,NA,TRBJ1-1,CASSSMGVTNTEAFF,TGTGCCAGCAGCTCCATGGGCGTGACGAACACTGAAGCTTTCTTT
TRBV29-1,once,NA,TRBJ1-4,CSALRSTGYGEKLFF,TGCAGCGCTTTAAGATCGACGGGGTACGGTGAAAAACTGTTTTTT
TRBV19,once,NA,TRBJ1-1,CASSRQTNTEAFF,TGTGCCAGTAGTCGACAGACGAACACTGAAGCTTTCTTT
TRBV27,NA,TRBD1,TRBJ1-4,CASSRHRRRDRGRSNEKLFF,TGTGCCAGCAGTCGCCACAGAAGGAGGGACAGGGGGCGTTCTAATGAAAAACTGTTTTTT
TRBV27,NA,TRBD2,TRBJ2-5,CASLSSGGAGETQYF,TGTGCCAGCCTTTCCAGCGGGGGGGCCGGAGAGACCCAGTACTTC
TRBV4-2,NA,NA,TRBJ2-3,CASSQTQGLDTQYF,TGTGCCAGCAGCCAAACGCAGGGCTTGGATACGCAGTATTTT
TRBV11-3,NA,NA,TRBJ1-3,CASSTGGGVTGNTIYF,TGTGCCAGCAGCACCGGTGGGGGCGTCACTGGAAACACCATATATTTT
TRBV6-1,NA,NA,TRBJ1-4,CASSEARGGTNEKLFF,TGTGCCAGCAGTGAAGCGCGGGGAGGCACTAATGAAAAACTGTTTTTT
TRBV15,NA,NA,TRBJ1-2,CATSPRRSGTRSDYTF,TGTGCCACCAGCCCCCGTCGGTCCGGGACACGGTCGGACTACACCTTC
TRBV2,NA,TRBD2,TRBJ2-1,CASSEGLAGGPRDEQFF,TGTGCCAGCAGTGAAGGACTAGCGGGGGGGCCGAGGGATGAGCAGTTCTTC
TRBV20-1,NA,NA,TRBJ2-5,CSASEGGQETQYF,TGCAGTGCTAGTGAAGGGGGCCAAGAGACCCAGTACTTC
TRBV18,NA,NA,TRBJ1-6,CASSPPAPGNSPLHF,TGTGCCAGCTCACCACCGGCCCCGGGGAATTCACCCCTCCACTTT
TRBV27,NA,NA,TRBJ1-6,CASTNTGNSPLHF,TGTGCCAGCACAAATACGGGGAATTCACCCCTCCACTTT
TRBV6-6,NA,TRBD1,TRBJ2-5,CASRQGARETQYF,TGTGCCAGCAGACAGGGGGCGCGGGAGACCCAGTACTTC
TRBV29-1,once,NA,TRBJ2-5,CSVAPRGDIQETQYF,TGCAGCGTTGCCCCACGGGGGGACATTCAAGAGACCCAGTACTTC
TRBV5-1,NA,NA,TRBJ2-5,CASTSASQGPQETQYF,TGCGCCAGCACCTCCGCCTCACAGGGCCCCCAAGAGACCCAGTACTTC
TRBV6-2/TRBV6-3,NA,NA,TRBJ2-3,CASSPRDTQYF,TGTGCCAGCAGTCCCCGAGATACGCAGTATTTT
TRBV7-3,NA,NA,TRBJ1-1,CASSSGQPRTEAFF,TGTGCCAGCAGCTCAGGACAGCCGAGGACTGAAGCTTTCTTT
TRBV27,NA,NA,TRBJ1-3,CASSPTVRGNTIYF,TGTGCCAGCAGTCCGACAGTGAGAGGAAACACCATATATTTT
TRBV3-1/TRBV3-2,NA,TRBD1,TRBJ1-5,CATGQGNQPQHF,TGTGCCACGGGACAGGGTAATCAGCCCCAGCATTTT
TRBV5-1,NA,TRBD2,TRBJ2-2,CASSFGTRGSGELFF,TGCGCCAGCAGCTTCGGGACTAGAGGTTCTGGGGAGCTGTTTTTT
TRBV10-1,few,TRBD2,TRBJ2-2,CASSLAGGYGGELFF,TGCGCCAGCTCTCTAGCGGGGGGCTATGGCGGGGAGCTGTTTTTT
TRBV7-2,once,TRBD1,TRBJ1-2,CASIIGTGIDHYGYTF,TGTGCCAGCATCATCGGGACAGGGATAGATCACTATGGCTACACCTTC
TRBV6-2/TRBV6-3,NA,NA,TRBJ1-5,CASSLGGSSNQPQHF,TGTGCCAGCAGTTTAGGCGGCAGTAGCAATCAGCCCCAGCATTTT
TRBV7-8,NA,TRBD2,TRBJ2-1,CASSLGGTSGRLSHNEQFF,TGTGCCAGCAGCTTAGGGGGGACTAGCGGGAGACTCTCACACAATGAGCAGTTCTTC
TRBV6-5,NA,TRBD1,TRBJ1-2,CASSYIGRGRLGGYTF,TGTGCCAGCAGTTACATCGGTAGGGGGCGATTAGGTGGCTACACCTTC
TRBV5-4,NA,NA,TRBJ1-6,CASSSSGQYYNSPLHF,TGTGCCAGCAGCTCTAGCGGACAGTACTATAATTCACCCCTCCACTTT
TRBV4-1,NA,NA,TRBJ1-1,CASMPPRGNTEAFF,TGCGCCAGCATGCCCCCCCGGGGGAACACTGAAGCTTTCTTT
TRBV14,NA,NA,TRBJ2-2,CASSQHRVGTGELFF,TGTGCCAGCAGCCAACACAGGGTTGGCACCGGGGAGCTGTTTTTT
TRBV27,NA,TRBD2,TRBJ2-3,CASSLGLAEFTDTQYF,TGTGCCAGCAGTCTCGGACTAGCGGAGTTCACAGATACGCAGTATTTT